A selection of T cell receptor beta chains follows, all from one sample in a study of T cells after yellow fever vaccination. TCRdb reprocessed the 5' RACE reads via MiXCR and lists one record per CDR3 protein. Counted here are under 500,000 distinct CDR3 sequences, around 19% occurring once; the ten biggest clones make up over 15%. Sequencing was performed on PBMCs, taken before the yellow fever booster vaccination. Receptors were obtained from a man younger than 30 who received the YFV17D yellow fever vaccine. Both conserved end residues are trimmed from each CDR3.

ASSSSGGGNEQF | TRBV12-3/TRBV12-4
ASRLAGGRYNEQF | TRBV5-5
ASSDRQGRLDTQY | TRBV7-8
SAWDYRNNEQF | TRBV20-1
ASTGDRVSSRQPQH | TRBV12-3/TRBV12-4
ASSFASGGYTDTQY | TRBV7-8
SASSGDNEQF | TRBV20-1
ASSFGRVGPGGANVLT | TRBV7-2
ASSQGPGGGNYEQY | TRBV4-1
ASSLHSGSYEQY | TRBV7-3
ASRSKGWDEKLF | TRBV7-9
ASRLFSGLTDTQY | TRBV4-1
ASSVDPQGPRPGYT | TRBV9
ASSRSGGAADTQY | TRBV7-3
ASSYRSTDTQY | TRBV6-6
ASKAGLYQDNSPLH | TRBV6-6
ASSKAGYGYT | TRBV6-1
SVSGWETQY | TRBV29-1
ASSSQRGGLQAIHEQY | TRBV11-2
ATLNGDRGCEKLF | TRBV24-1
ASSLTRTDGYT | TRBV7-9
ASSVSGTSQPQH | TRBV9
ASSLAKWHTEAF | TRBV7-2
ASSLGTETYEQY | TRBV7-2
ASSFTQRETQY | TRBV12-3/TRBV12-4
SARVLAGLYNEQF | TRBV20-1
ASRGPGFGGNEQF | TRBV10-2
ASSQVPGEYSNQPQH | TRBV4-1
ASSPQPPGLGDGYT | TRBV7-2
ASSFPGHEVDPSGANVLT | TRBV7-3
ASRRLGTGVSPLH | TRBV7-9
ASSPSFSGGSTGELF | TRBV12-3/TRBV12-4
ASSFLHEQY | TRBV6-5
ASNVGGPPDTQY | TRBV9
ATSRGGTPFVTGIGEQF | TRBV15
ASSPGARGQETQY | TRBV5-1
SARPRDRVSPLH | TRBV20-1
ASSVARSTDTQY | TRBV9
SASSGTGPHEQY | TRBV20-1
ASGAGTGNEKLF | TRBV6-1
ASSLTAPKSYNSPLH | TRBV5-1
ASGQGAWTEAF | TRBV25-1
ASSRDPRQGYT | TRBV6-5
ASLSRQRQAEQY | TRBV4-1
ASSLGQGFSYEQY | TRBV5-1
ASSLSFWSNQPQH | TRBV5-5